The 19 T cell receptor beta chains below were found in one sample sequenced in a study of cytomegalovirus exposure and HLA in healthy donors. The PCR contained 60 Vbeta and 13 Jbeta primers. Sequencing used immunoSEQ multiplex PCR; TCRdb keeps in-frame clones, though not all of them. The sample records 150,000 or so clones, over 75% being singletons. Sequencing was done on a sample of PBMCs. The receptors derive from a middle-aged woman in good health and CMV-seropositive.

The chain joins TRBV5-1 to TRBJ2-1, with a weak D call TRBD1 (5 bases). The CDR3 consists of 19 residues. V lost 1 base, J lost 7 bases, and 27 bases lay in between. The germline CDR1 and CDR2 sequences are SGHRS and YFSETQ. CDR3 loop: CASSLLRFSPGINGNEQFF. CDR3 nucleotides: TGCGCCAGCAGCTTGTTACGGTTCTCTCCAGGGATCAATGGGAATGAGCAGTTCTTC.

The chain employs TRBV20-1 and TRBJ2-2; D ambiguous. V lost 6 bases, J lost 5 bases, and 7 bases lay in between. CDR3 length equals 11 residues. The germline gives CDR1 DFQATT, CDR2 SNEGSKA (reference sequence). In DNA form, the CDR3 reads TGCAGTGCAAAACAGACCGGGGAGCTGTTTTTT. Amino acids: CSAKQTGELFF.

V gene TRBV30 combines with J gene TRBJ1-1, with 10 bases lining up with TRBD1. The germline gives CDR1 GTSNPN, CDR2 SVGIG (reference sequence). After removal of 2 bases from V and 11 bases from J, the junction contained 8 bases not matched to a gene. The CDR3 totals 13 residues. The CDR3, as DNA: TGTGCCTGGAGTACCCGACAGGGGGCTTGGGCTTTCTTT. Its protein is CAWSTRQGAWAFF.

V and J are TRBV7-9 and TRBJ1-4, with D tentatively TRBD1 (5 bases). Per the germline V gene, CDR1 is SEHNR and CDR2 is FQNEAQ (reference sequence). The V end lost 1 base, the J end lost 5 bases, and 14 bases lay between the germline ends. CDR3 length: 16 amino acids. CDR3 DNA sequence: TGTGCCAGCAGCTTAGTTTTCGAGGACAACAATGAAAAACTGTTTTTT. Residues: CASSLVFEDNNEKLFF.

The chain joins TRBV7-2 to TRBJ2-3; D remains unclear. V dropped 3 bases and J dropped 2 bases, with 3 bases sitting between them. The CDR3 runs 12 residues. Per the germline V gene, CDR1 is SGHTA and CDR2 is FQGNSA. CDR3 protein: CASSFLTDTQYF. For the CDR3, the DNA is TGTGCCAGCAGCTTCCTCACAGATACGCAGTATTTT.

There are a few counts of this clone. This sequence joins TRBV7-9 and TRBJ1-2; 7 bases match TRBD1. CDR1 and CDR2 (germline): SEHNR, FQNEAQ (reference sequence). The CDR3 extends over 11 amino acids. The trim removed 8 bases at V and 6 bases at J, leaving 3 bases unmatched. CDR3 nucleotides: TGTGCCAGCCCGCAGGGGGATGGCTACACCTTC. Translation gives CASPQGDGYTF.

This chain connects TRBV29-1 to TRBJ2-1; 7 bases align to TRBD2. The CDR3 length is 11 residues. V gave up 6 bases and J gave up 7 bases; unmatched junction bases: 3. Germline lookup yields CDR1 SQVTM and CDR2 ANQGSEA. The CDR3 nucleotides are TGCAGCGTGGACGGGGGGAATGAGCAGTTCTTC. It yields the protein CSVDGGNEQFF.

The chain uses TRBV2 and TRBJ1-1; D call uncertain. Germline V gives CDR1 SNHLY, CDR2 FYNNEI. The CDR3 loop spans 14 amino acids. V lost 5 bases to trimming and J lost 1 base, with 11 bases between them. CDR3 amino acids: CASSPGRGNTEAFF. CDR3 nucleotide sequence: TGTGCCAGCAGTCCCGGACGGGGGAACACTGAAGCTTTCTTT.

The genes are TRBV18 and TRBJ1-3; 8 bases map to TRBD1. This CDR3 contains 16 residues. Losses at the gene ends were 3 bases for V and 0 bases for J; bases not matched to a gene: 4. From germline, CDR1 is KGHSH and CDR2 LQKENI. This CDR3 is CASSPRTGISGNTIYF. CDR3 coding DNA: TGTGCCAGCTCACCGCGGACAGGGATCTCTGGAAACACCATATATTTT.

This rearrangement joins TRBV7-9 to TRBJ1-2, with TRBD1 identical over 8 bases. J lost 4 bases, V lost 1 base, and 5 bases had no gene match. CDR3 size: 15 residues. CDR1 and CDR2 (germline): SEHNR, FQNEAQ (reference sequence). CDR3 in DNA: TGTGCCAGCAGCTTAGGGGACAGGCTTCTCTATGGCTACACCTTC. The encoded protein is CASSLGDRLLYGYTF.

The chain is built from TRBV9 and TRBJ2-7; weak D call: TRBD1 (7 bases). The germline gives CDR1 SGDLS, CDR2 YYNGEE. The CDR3 contains 15 residues. V lost 1 base and J lost 0, with 11 bases in between. CDR3 amino acids: CASSVRGTDSYEQYF. The DNA for the CDR3 is TGTGCCAGCAGCGTACGGGGGACAGACTCCTACGAGCAGTACTTC.

V gene TRBV11-2 combines with J gene TRBJ2-5; TRBD2 matches 9 bases. The junction had 17 bases not matched to a gene; V was cut back by 5 bases and J by 4 bases. Per the germline V gene, CDR1 is SGHAT and CDR2 is FQNNGV. The CDR3 loop spans 18 amino acids. CDR3 sequence reads: CASSPQAGGGIDGETQYF. The DNA of the CDR3 is TGTGCCAGCAGCCCCCAGGCGGGAGGGGGCATCGATGGAGAGACCCAGTACTTC.

This clone has a single count. V and J are TRBV10-1 and TRBJ2-4; D uncertain. This CDR3 contains 13 residues. Trimming removed 2 bases at V and 6 bases at J, with 8 bases between. Germline loops: CDR1 WNHNN, CDR2 SYGVQD (reference sequence). CDR3 bases: TGCGCCAGCAGTGAGCCGGGTGGAAACATTCAGTACTTC. It encodes CASSEPGGNIQYF.

This clone was recorded a few times. This rearrangement joins TRBV10-2 to TRBJ1-4; 9 bases are shared with TRBD1. V lost 4 bases to trimming and J lost 12 bases; unmatched junction nucleotides: 9. In germline, CDR1 is WSHSY, CDR2 SAAADI. The CDR3 extends over 14 amino acids. CDR3 protein: CASSVWTGARELFF. CDR3 nucleotide sequence: TGCGCCAGCAGTGTCTGGACAGGGGCAAGAGAACTGTTTTTT.

This clone was seen a handful of times. Other DNA sequences in this specimen translate into the identical CDR3. This chain uses TRBV5-1 with TRBJ2-1, with 8 nucleotides matching TRBD2. This CDR3 spans 15 amino acids. Germline V gene lookup returns CDR1 SGHRS and CDR2 YFSETQ. V lost 2 bases, J lost 6 bases, and 7 bases stayed unmatched. The CDR3 here is CASSLEPGTSNEQFF. The CDR3 coding sequence is TGCGCCAGCAGCTTAGAACCCGGGACTAGCAATGAGCAGTTCTTC.

In its sample, this clone was seen a few times. The J gene is TRBJ2-3, the V gene TRBV10-2, with TRBD2 matching over 11 bases. The germline V gene encodes CDR1 WSHSY and CDR2 SAAADI. This CDR3 has 17 residues. J was trimmed by 2 bases and V by 6 bases; bases with no gene match: 10. The CDR3 region has the DNA TGCGCCAGCAGCGGCCTGACTAGCGGGGAAAACACAGATACGCAGTATTTT. It codes for CASSGLTSGENTDTQYF.

The V and J genes are TRBV28 and TRBJ1-1; tentatively, D is TRBD1 (6 bases). The V end was cut by 5 bases, the J end by 2 bases, with 9 bases between. Germline assignment: CDR1 MDHEN and CDR2 SYDVKM. The CDR3 is 13 amino acids. This chain's CDR3 is CASSPGGNTEAFF. CDR3 DNA sequence: TGTGCCAGCAGTCCTGGGGGCAACACTGAAGCTTTCTTT.

The genes are TRBV27 and TRBJ2-1; maybe TRBD2 (5 bases). CDR1 and CDR2 from the germline V gene are MNHEY and SMNVEV (reference sequence). This CDR3 is built from 17 residues. Deletions cut 3 bases from V and 0 bases from J, with 15 bases between. The DNA for the CDR3 is TGTGCCAGCAGTTTTCTAGCAGCAGACATCTCCTACAATGAGCAGTTCTTC. Protein product: CASSFLAADISYNEQFF.

V and J are TRBV6-5 and TRBJ2-7; D is unclear. Germline CDR1 reads MNHEY; CDR2 reads SVGAGI. Trimming stripped 0 bases from V and 4 bases from J, with 13 bases between. CDR3 length: 15 amino acids. In DNA, the CDR3 is TGTGCCAGCAGTTACTCCCCTGCGAGGATTTACGAGCAGTACTTC. Translated, it gives CASSYSPARIYEQYF.